A selection of T cell receptor beta chains follows, all from one sample in a study of T cell responses to AZD1222 COVID-19 vaccine. The repertoire was sequenced with immunoSEQ multiplex PCR; TCRdb's copy has only in-frame clones and lacks some. The sample carries more than 150,000 clones, about nine tenths recorded once. Material: peripheral blood, obtained on day 0 of AZD1222 vaccination. Receptor source: an adult in good health. Both conserved end residues are part of each CDR3. The D gene is left open where the match is weak.

-	TRBV3-1/TRBV3-2	TRBJ2-2	CASSLGGGTGELFF	TGTGCCAGCAGCCTCGGGGGCGGTACCGGGGAGCTGTTTTTT
TRBD2	TRBV28	TRBJ2-7	CASGTGLAGYEQYF	TGTGCCAGCGGAACGGGACTAGCGGGTTACGAGCAGTACTTC
TRBD2	TRBV6-5	TRBJ2-1	CASSPAASGKNEQFF	TGTGCCAGCAGTCCCGCGGCTAGCGGGAAAAATGAGCAGTTCTTC
-	TRBV19	TRBJ1-3	CASSTGASGNTIYF	TGTGCCAGTAGTACGGGTGCCTCTGGAAACACCATATATTTT
-	TRBV5-1	TRBJ1-4	CASSLDRVGYEKLFF	TGCGCCAGCAGCTTGGACAGGGTGGGGTATGAAAAACTGTTTTTT
TRBD1	TRBV20-1	TRBJ1-1	CSASSSGTGNTEAFF	TGCAGTGCTAGTTCAAGTGGGACAGGGAACACTGAAGCTTTCTTT
-	TRBV28	TRBJ1-5	CASSRGYSNQPQHF	TGTGCCAGCAGTAGAGGATATAGCAATCAGCCCCAGCATTTT
TRBD1	TRBV19	TRBJ1-2	CATSPLGQGAYYGYTF	TGTGCCACCTCGCCCTTGGGACAGGGCGCTTACTATGGCTACACCTTC
-	TRBV19	TRBJ2-5	CASSIGPTLQETQYF	TGTGCCAGTAGTATAGGACCCACCCTCCAAGAGACCCAGTACTTC
TRBD2	TRBV5-4	TRBJ2-7	CASSAGLAGGFYEQYF	TGTGCCAGCAGCGCCGGACTAGCGGGGGGTTTCTACGAGCAGTACTTC
TRBD2	TRBV18	TRBJ2-2	CASSPRLAGGLRHTGELFF	TGTGCCAGCTCACCTAGACTAGCGGGGGGCCTACGACACACCGGGGAGCTGTTTTTT
-	TRBV2	TRBJ2-7	CASSEGPGSDYEQYF	TGTGCCAGCAGTGAAGGTCCGGGGTCGGACTACGAGCAGTACTTC
-	TRBV5-1	TRBJ2-7	CASRGRVEDEQYF	TGCGCCAGCAGAGGCAGGGTCGAAGACGAGCAGTACTTC
-	TRBV7-2	TRBJ1-1	CASSPRQVGTEAFF	TGTGCCAGCAGCCCCCGACAGGTGGGCACTGAAGCTTTCTTT
-	TRBV25-1	TRBJ2-2	CASSEYRRGGELFF	TGTGCCAGCAGTGAATATCGACGAGGCGGGGAGCTGTTTTTT
-	TRBV11-2	TRBJ2-5	CASRSGLGTQYF	TGTGCCAGCAGATCAGGGTTGGGGACCCAGTACTTC
-	TRBV5-1	TRBJ1-6	CASRLEGNSPLHF	TGCGCCAGCCGTCTCGAGGGGAATTCACCCCTCCACTTT
-	TRBV19	TRBJ2-3	CASSGGSGTDTQYF	TGTGCCAGTAGTGGCGGGTCAGGCACAGATACGCAGTATTTT
-	TRBV5-1	TRBJ2-4	CASSIDSALAKNIQYF	TGCGCCAGCAGCATCGACAGTGCCTTGGCCAAAAACATTCAGTACTTC
TRBD1	TRBV5-1	TRBJ1-4	CASSNQGADNEKLFF	TGCGCCAGCAGTAATCAGGGGGCGGATAATGAAAAACTGTTTTTT
-	TRBV5-4	TRBJ2-3	CASSLGGTRGDTQYF	TGTGCCAGCAGCTTGGGGGGGACCCGCGGAGATACGCAGTATTTT
TRBD2	TRBV18	TRBJ2-1	CASSKSTSTVNEQFF	TGTGCCAGCTCAAAATCGACTAGCACCGTGAATGAGCAGTTCTTC
TRBD1	TRBV18	TRBJ2-7	CASSPRGQPYEQYF	TGTGCCAGCTCACCAAGGGGACAGCCTTACGAGCAGTACTTC
-	TRBV18	TRBJ2-5	CASSPPSGLETQYF	TGTGCCAGCTCACCACCGAGCGGACTAGAGACCCAGTACTTC
-	TRBV2	TRBJ1-3	CASSLSGSGNTIYF	TGTGCCAGCAGCTTGTCGGGATCTGGAAACACCATATATTTT
-	TRBV14	TRBJ1-6	CASSQDLGGLVNSPLHF	TGTGCCAGCAGCCAAGATCTCGGGGGGCTAGTTAATTCACCCCTCCACTTT
TRBD1	TRBV27	TRBJ2-1	CASSRDRGFNEQFF	TGTGCCAGCAGTAGGGACAGGGGCTTCAATGAGCAGTTCTTC
TRBD1	TRBV19	TRBJ1-2	CASSGRQGFYGYTF	TGTGCCAGTAGTGGCCGACAGGGCTTCTATGGCTACACCTTC
TRBD1	TRBV7-2	TRBJ2-2	CASSLDRVVGELFF	TGTGCCAGCAGCTTGGACAGGGTGGTCGGGGAGCTGTTTTTT
-	TRBV6-5	TRBJ2-7	CASSPLASSYEQYF	TGTGCCAGCAGCCCCCTGGCGTCCTCCTACGAGCAGTACTTC
-	TRBV7-2	TRBJ2-5	CASSLWLQETQYF	TGTGCCAGCAGCTTGTGGCTTCAAGAGACCCAGTACTTC
-	TRBV7-8	TRBJ1-2	CASSPYRTEATFNYGYTF	TGTGCCAGCAGCCCCTACAGGACAGAGGCGACTTTCAACTATGGCTACACCTTC
-	TRBV18	TRBJ1-2	CASSLKVSEGYTF	TGTGCCAGCTCACTAAAAGTATCGGAGGGCTACACCTTC